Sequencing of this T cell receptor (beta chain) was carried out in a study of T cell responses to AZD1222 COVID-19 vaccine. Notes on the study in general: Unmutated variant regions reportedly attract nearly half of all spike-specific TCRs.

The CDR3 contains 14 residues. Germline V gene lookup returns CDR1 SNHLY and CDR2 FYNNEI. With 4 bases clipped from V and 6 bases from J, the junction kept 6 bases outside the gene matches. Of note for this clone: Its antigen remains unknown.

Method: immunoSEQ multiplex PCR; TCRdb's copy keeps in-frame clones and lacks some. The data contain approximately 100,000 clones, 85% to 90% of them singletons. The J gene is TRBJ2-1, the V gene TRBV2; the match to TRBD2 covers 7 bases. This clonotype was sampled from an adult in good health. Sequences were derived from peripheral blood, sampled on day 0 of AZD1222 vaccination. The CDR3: CASSGLAARNEQFF. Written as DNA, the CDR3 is TGTGCCAGCAGTGGGCTAGCGGCACGCAATGAGCAGTTCTTC. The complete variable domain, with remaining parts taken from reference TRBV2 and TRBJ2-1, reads EPEVTQTPSHQVTQMGQEVILRCVPISNHLYFYWYRQILGQKVEFLVSFYNNEISEKSEIFDDQFSVERPDGSNFTLKIRSTKLEDSAMYFCASSGLAARNEQFFGPGTRLTVL.